This T cell receptor beta chain was profiled in a study of blood T cell repertoires in COVID-19. Study context: There were acute and convalescent COVID-19 samples, and they came from the United States, Italy and Spain. PBMCs, B-cell-depleted T cells, or T cells were the source of the cDNA or gDNA that made up the material.

V lost 6 bases and J lost 4, with 8 bases in between. CDR1 and CDR2 from the germline V gene are MDHEN and SYDVKM. The CDR3 extends over 12 amino acids. Libraries were prepared by immunoSEQ multiplex PCR; TCRdb keeps only in-frame clonotypes and omits some of them. Seen here are over 150,000 clones, roughly 87% observed once, and the top ten hold 2% to 2.5%. Cohort allocation depended upon clinical history that participants reported. The specimen was PBMCs or T cells enriched from blood (not recorded which). V gene TRBV28 combines with J gene TRBJ2-3, with D uncertain. The sequence derives from a woman in her 30s who had recovered from COVID-19. In DNA, the CDR3 is TGTGCCAGCAGCTTTAGCTCAGATACGCAGTATTTT. Encoded protein: CASSFSSDTQYF.